The T cell receptor (beta chain) under discussion was sequenced for a study of OX40 agonist ivuxolimab in advanced cancers. CDR3 length equals 13 residues. The germline V and J ends were trimmed by 2 bases and 3 bases, with 5 bases remaining between them. Germline assignment: CDR1 LNHDA and CDR2 SQIVND (reference sequence). Method: immunoSEQ multiplex PCR; TCRdb's copy keeps in-frame clones and lacks some. The sample yields around 130,000 clones, over 85% seen once. The TCR originated in an adult with an advanced solid tumor such as melanoma, head and neck, liver or kidney cancer. The sequenced sample was CD4+ or CD8+ T cells sorted from blood, obtained in a trial of the OX40 agonist ivuxolimab. The chain is built from TRBV19 and TRBJ1-5, with D uncertain. CDR3 protein: CASSIMTNQPQHF. CDR3 DNA: TGTGCCAGTAGTATAATGACCAATCAGCCCCAGCATTTT.